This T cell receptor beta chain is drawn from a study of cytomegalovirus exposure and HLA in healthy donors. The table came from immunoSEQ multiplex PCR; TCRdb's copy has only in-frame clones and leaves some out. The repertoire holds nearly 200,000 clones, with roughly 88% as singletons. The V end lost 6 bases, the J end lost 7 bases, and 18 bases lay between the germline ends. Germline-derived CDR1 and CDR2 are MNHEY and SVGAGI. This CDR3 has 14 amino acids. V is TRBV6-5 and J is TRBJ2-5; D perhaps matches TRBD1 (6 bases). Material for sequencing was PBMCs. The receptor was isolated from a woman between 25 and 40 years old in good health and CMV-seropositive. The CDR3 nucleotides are TGTGCCAGCAGCCGAGCAACAGGGCCTGGGACCCAGTACTTC. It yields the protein CASSRATGPGTQYF.